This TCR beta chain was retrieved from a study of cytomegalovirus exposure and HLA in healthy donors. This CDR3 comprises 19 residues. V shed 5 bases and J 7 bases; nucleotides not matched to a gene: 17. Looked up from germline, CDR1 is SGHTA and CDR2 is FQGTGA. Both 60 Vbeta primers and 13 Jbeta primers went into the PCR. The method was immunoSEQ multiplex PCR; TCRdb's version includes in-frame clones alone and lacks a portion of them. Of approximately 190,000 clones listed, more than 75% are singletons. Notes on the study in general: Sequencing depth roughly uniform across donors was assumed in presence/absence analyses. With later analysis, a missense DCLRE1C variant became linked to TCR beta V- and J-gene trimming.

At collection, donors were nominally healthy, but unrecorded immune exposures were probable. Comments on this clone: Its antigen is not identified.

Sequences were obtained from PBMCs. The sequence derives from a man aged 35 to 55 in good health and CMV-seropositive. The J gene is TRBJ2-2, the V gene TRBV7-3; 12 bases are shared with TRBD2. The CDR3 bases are TGTGCCAGCAGCCCCCACGGTTTCGCTAGCGGGAGGGGCGGCGGGGAGCTGTTTTTT. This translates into CASSPHGFASGRGGGELFF. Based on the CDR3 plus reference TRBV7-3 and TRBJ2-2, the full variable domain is GAGVSQTPSNKVTEKGKYVELRCDPISGHTALYWYRQSLGQGPEFLIYFQGTGAADDSGLPNDRFFAVRPEGSVSTLKIQRTERGDSAVYLCASSPHGFASGRGGGELFFGEGSRLTVL.